This paragraph reports one T cell receptor beta chain. At one of its ends the junction is not consistent with the germline gene, which may arise from a read error. This CDR3 contains 15 residues. The V gene's germline CDR1 is LGHNA and CDR2 YSLEER. Per the study methods: Reference gene primer amplification in the assay estimated nucleated cell counts. Only in-frame clones appear in the TCRdb table, and some are missing; sequencing was by immunoSEQ multiplex PCR. The DNA was the basis for D and trimming; V, J and clone size are from that table. The sample consists of about 310,000 clones, roughly 86% of them appearing once. This sample was included in a study of blood T cell repertoires in COVID-19.

Input material: peripheral blood. The TCR sequence derives from a man between 65 and 79 years old with acute or convalescent COVID-19. The chain has TRBV4-3 and TRBJ2-1, with 8 bases aligning to TRBD2. The CDR3 DNA reads TGCGCCAGCAGTCAAGGCGGGGGGTCCCGGGACTCTCAGTTCTTC. As protein: CASSQGGGSRDSQFF.